A selection of T cell receptor beta chains follows, all from one sample in a study of immune heterogeneity within non-small cell lung tumors. MiXCR was run by TCRdb on the multiplex PCR reads, yielding one entry per CDR3 protein. The sample holds 9,400 or so distinct CDR3 sequences, around 29% seen once. Material: lung tumor tissue. These receptors were obtained from a man between 60 and 75 years old with non-small cell lung cancer. CDR3s include the opening cysteine and the closing phenylalanine or tryptophan. D genes are given only for firm matches. Size values are once, few and many counts, or a class for expanded clones, and some rows have none.

TRBJ1-4,TRBD1,TRBV7-9,many,TGTGCCAGCAGCTTAGACAGGGGAAGGGATGAAAAACTGTTTTTT,CASSLDRGRDEKLFF
TRBJ2-4,.,TRBV5-6,many,TGTGCCAGCAGGCGCATGGCAGGGGCCAAAAACATTCAGTACTTC,CASRRMAGAKNIQYF
TRBJ2-5,.,TRBV29-1,few,TGCAGCGTTGAATGGTCTACAGCAGGGGCCCAGTACTTC,CSVEWSTAGAQYF
TRBJ2-1,.,TRBV5-8,many,TGTGCCAGCACCTTACTGTTGGGTAACAATGAGCAGTTCTTC,CASTLLLGNNEQFF
TRBJ1-5,.,TRBV10-3,.,TGTGCCATCAGTGTCGAGGGCGGGCATAGCAATCAGCCCCAGCATTTT,CAISVEGGHSNQPQHF
TRBJ2-3,.,TRBV29-1,many,TGCAGCGTTGCCGGGAGCACAGATACGCAGTATTTT,CSVAGSTDTQYF
TRBJ2-2,TRBD2,TRBV7-9,.,TGTGCCAGCAGCTTAGGCGGGAGTTACCCCGGGGAGCTGTTTTTT,CASSLGGSYPGELFF
TRBJ1-1,TRBD1,TRBV20-1,many,TGCAGTGCTAGAGATTTGGACAGGGCCCGAACGACTGAAGCTTTCTTT,CSARDLDRARTTEAFF
TRBJ2-1,.,TRBV7-7,many,TGTGCCAGCAGCCGGGCGGGGCAGGTCAATGAGCAGTTCTTC,CASSRAGQVNEQFF
TRBJ2-3,.,TRBV9,.,TGTGCCAGCAGCGTCTGGGGGGGCACAGATACGCAGTATTTT,CASSVWGGTDTQYF
TRBJ2-3,.,TRBV7-3,.,TGTGCCAGCAGCCGAGGGACTTCAGATACGCAGTATTTT,CASSRGTSDTQYF
TRBJ1-6,.,TRBV6-1,.,TGTGTCAGCAGTGTCTATAATTCACCCCTCCACTTT,CVSSVYNSPLHF
TRBJ2-7,.,TRBV30,.,TGTGCCTGGATGAGGGTTGGGGGCCACGAGCAGTACTTC,CAWMRVGGHEQYF
TRBJ2-1,.,TRBV6-1,few,TGTGCCAGTCAGCGTTCCTACAATGAGCAGTTCTTC,CASQRSYNEQFF
TRBJ1-3,.,TRBV3-1,.,TGTGCCAGCAGCCAAGAAAACAGAAAAATTGGAAACACCATATATTTT,CASSQENRKIGNTIYF
TRBJ2-1,TRBD2,TRBV7-2,medium-sized,TGTGCCAGCAGCTTAGCTAGCGGGAACAATGAGCAGTTCTTC,CASSLASGNNEQFF
TRBJ2-5,TRBD1,TRBV3-1,many,TGTGCCAGCACCCCGTTATCGACAGGGGAGACCCAGTACTTC,CASTPLSTGETQYF
TRBJ2-7,TRBD2,TRBV2,many,TGTGCCAGCAGTGATGTAGCGGGAGATTACGAGCAGTACTTC,CASSDVAGDYEQYF
TRBJ2-2,.,TRBV19,once,TGTGCCAGTAGTATTAGACTAGTTTGGAGTAAAGGGGAGCTGTTTTTT,CASSIRLVWSKGELFF
TRBJ2-7,.,TRBV4-1,medium-sized,TGCGCCAGCAGCCCTCCCGGCGTAGCGGTGGGCGAGCAGTACTTC,CASSPPGVAVGEQYF
TRBJ2-1,TRBD1,TRBV12-3/TRBV12-4,many,TGTGCCAGCAGGGTCTCGGACAGGGTATATCATGAGCAGTTCTTC,CASRVSDRVYHEQFF
TRBJ2-2,TRBD1,TRBV11-3,.,TGTGCCAGCAGTCGGACAGGGGCTTTCGGGGAGCTGTTTTTT,CASSRTGAFGELFF